A single sample gave rise to the 30 T cell receptor beta chains below, sequenced in a study of T cell responses to AZD1222 COVID-19 vaccine. Sequencing was performed with immunoSEQ multiplex PCR; in TCRdb, only in-frame clones are kept and a portion is missing. There are about 140,000 clones in the sample; more than 85% occur only once, and roughly 3.1% lies in the top ten. This specimen was peripheral blood, taken on day 0 of AZD1222 vaccination. Every receptor here comes from an adult in good health.

The V call is TRBV9, the J call TRBJ2-7; 9 bases are a match to TRBD1. CDR1 and CDR2 from the germline V gene are SGDLS and YYNGEE. The CDR3 runs 13 residues. The V segment lost 4 bases and the J segment 3 bases; nucleotides outside the gene matches: 2. This chain's CDR3 is CASSTGQGYEQYF. The CDR3 DNA is TGTGCCAGCAGCACGGGACAGGGCTACGAGCAGTACTTC.

The chain combines TRBV10-3 with TRBJ2-3; D uncertain. Germline CDR1 reads ENHRY; CDR2 reads SYGVKD. CDR3 length: 13 residues. V shed 6 bases and J shed 4 bases, with 11 bases lying between them. Here the CDR3 reads CAIRRPTADTQYF. The CDR3, as DNA: TGTGCCATCAGGAGGCCGACCGCAGATACGCAGTATTTT.

The V gene is TRBV27, the J gene TRBJ1-1, with D perhaps matching TRBD1 (5 bases). Trimming removed 3 bases from V and 4 bases from J, with 15 bases in between. The germline V gene has CDR1 MNHEY and CDR2 SMNVEV (reference sequence). The CDR3 sequence is 15 residues long. CDR3 DNA: TGTGCCAGCAGTTTTCCCGGGGCCGGGGGCACTGAAGCTTTCTTT. This encodes CASSFPGAGGTEAFF.

This chain joins TRBV18 and TRBJ2-3; D possibly corresponds to TRBD1 (5 bases). Germline CDR1 and CDR2: KGHSH and LQKENI. The germline V and J ends were trimmed by 2 bases and 0 bases, with 18 bases remaining between them. CDR3 length equals 18 residues. CDR3 DNA sequence: TGTGCCAGCTCACCAGTCCAGGACCTGGGGCTTAGCACAGATACGCAGTATTTT. It codes for CASSPVQDLGLSTDTQYF.

The chain carries TRBV9 and TRBJ2-2; D gene uncertain. CDR1 is SGDLS, CDR2 YYNGEE, per germline. The CDR3 is 12 residues long. The V end was cut by 0 bases, the J end by 8 bases, with 5 bases between. The CDR3, as DNA: TGTGCCAGCAGCGTAGATGGTGGGGAGCTGTTTTTT. Translation gives CASSVDGGELFF.

The chain uses TRBV7-9 and TRBJ2-1; the match to TRBD2 covers 8 bases. With V trimmed by 7 bases and J by 0 bases, 2 bases remained unmatched. The CDR3 loop spans 14 amino acids. The V gene's germline CDR1 is SEHNR and CDR2 FQNEAQ (reference sequence). The CDR3, as DNA: TGTGCCAGCAAACGGGAGGGCTCCTACAATGAGCAGTTCTTC. This translates into CASKREGSYNEQFF.

The chain employs TRBV6-6 and TRBJ1-5, with TRBD1 identical over 8 bases. Trimming cost V 0 bases and J 6 bases; bases outside gene matches: 7. The CDR3 length is 16 residues. The germline V gene has CDR1 MNHNY and CDR2 SVGAGI (reference sequence). The CDR3 sequence is CASSYSTGDAGQPQHF. The CDR3 DNA reads as TGTGCCAGCAGTTACTCGACAGGGGACGCGGGTCAGCCCCAGCATTTT.

The V call is TRBV5-1, the J call TRBJ2-5; 11 nucleotides align to TRBD2. The CDR3 has 17 amino acids. The germline V gene encodes CDR1 SGHRS and CDR2 YFSETQ. V trimming: 2 bases; J trimming: 1 base; junction bases outside the gene matches: 7. The CDR3 DNA reads TGCGCCAGCAGCTTCGTAGCGGGAGGGCCTTCCCAAGAGACCCAGTACTTC. This translates into CASSFVAGGPSQETQYF.

The CDR3 nucleotides are TGTGCCAGCAGCTCGCGGGGGACCGGAGCCTACGAGCAGTACTTC. Protein sequence: CASSSRGTGAYEQYF. The J gene is TRBJ2-7, the V gene TRBV5-6; TRBD2 matches 7 bases. Trimming cost V 3 bases and J 2 bases; bases outside gene matches: 8. Germline CDR1 SGHDT, CDR2 YYEEEE. This CDR3 region has 15 residues.

This clone was detected only once. The chain has TRBV30 and TRBJ2-2; TRBD2 matches at 7 bases. The CDR3 is 17 amino acids. Germline CDR1 reads GTSNPN; CDR2 reads SVGIG (reference sequence). Losses at the gene ends were 3 bases for V and 0 bases for J; bases not matched to a gene: 10. The CDR3 DNA reads TGTGCCTGGAGCCCACTAGCGATTGTTTCGAACACCGGGGAGCTGTTTTTT. Its protein is CAWSPLAIVSNTGELFF. Looking up the rest from reference TRBV30 and TRBJ2-2 gives the full variable domain: SQTIHQWPATLVQPVGSPLSLECTVEGTSNPNLYWYRQAAGRGLQLLFYSVGIGQISSEVPQNLSASRPQDRQFILSSKKLLLSDSGFYLCAWSPLAIVSNTGELFFGEGSRLTVL.

The chain has TRBV5-6 and TRBJ2-1, with unresolved D. This CDR3 region has 12 residues. The V gene lost 4 bases and the J gene lost 5 bases, with 7 bases spanning the gap. Germline V gene sequence: CDR1 SGHDT, CDR2 YYEEEE. The CDR3 region is CASSPRDNEQFF. The DNA of the CDR3 is TGTGCCAGCAGCCCACGGGACAATGAGCAGTTCTTC.

The rearrangement links TRBV15 to TRBJ1-6; 7 bases line up with TRBD1. J lost 5 bases, V lost 5 bases, and 3 bases had no gene match. CDR1 LNHNV and CDR2 YYDKDF come from the germline V gene (reference sequence). This CDR3 spans 14 amino acids. Written as DNA, the CDR3 is TGTGCCACCAGCTTGGGACAGAATAATTCACCCCTCCACTTT. Encoded protein: CATSLGQNNSPLHF.

The chain links TRBV2 to TRBJ2-1; 8 bases match TRBD2. The V segment lost 7 bases and the J segment 2 bases; nucleotides outside the gene matches: 1. Germline V gene data show CDR1 as SNHLY and CDR2 as FYNNEI. The length of the CDR3 is 13 residues. This CDR3 reads CASKRETYNEQFF. The CDR3 DNA sequence: TGTGCCAGCAAGCGGGAGACCTACAATGAGCAGTTCTTC.

The chain combines TRBV7-6 with TRBJ1-2; 10 bases are a match to TRBD1. The junction had 6 bases not matched to a gene; V was cut back by 1 base and J by 4 bases. CDR3 length: 16 amino acids. The germline V gene has CDR1 SGHVS and CDR2 FNYEAQ. The CDR3, as DNA: TGTGCCAGCAGCTTAGGACAGGGGGCCGGCGGCTATGGCTACACCTTC. Protein product: CASSLGQGAGGYGYTF.

The V call is TRBV3-1 (or the pseudogene TRBV3-2), the J call TRBJ1-5; 10 bases are shared with TRBD1. CDR1 is LGHDT and CDR2 is YNNKEL in the germline V gene (reference sequence). The CDR3 has 15 residues. After removal of 3 bases from V and 4 bases from J, the junction contained 3 bases not matched to a gene. CDR3 loop: CASSQGQGRNQPQHF. CDR3 DNA: TGTGCCAGCAGCCAGGGACAGGGGAGGAATCAGCCCCAGCATTTT.

In DNA form, the CDR3 reads TGTGCCAGCAGCTCTATAAATTCACCCCTCCACTTT. This sequence encodes CASSSINSPLHF. This chain uses TRBV7-6 with TRBJ1-6, with D hard to call. The germline V gene encodes CDR1 SGHVS and CDR2 FNYEAQ. Trimming cost V 4 bases and J 7 bases, with 5 bases left between them. The CDR3 contains 12 residues.

The chain employs TRBV4-3 and TRBJ1-6, with D hard to call. There are 18 residues in the CDR3. In germline, CDR1 is LGHNA, CDR2 YSLEER. The V end lost 0 bases, the J end lost 0 bases, and 12 bases lay between the germline ends. The CDR3 loop reads CASSQDAGDSSYNSPLHF. The DNA for the CDR3 is TGCGCCAGCAGCCAAGACGCCGGAGATAGCTCCTATAATTCACCCCTCCACTTT.

The count of this clone is one. The chain uses TRBV19 and TRBJ2-2; D may be TRBD1 (6 bases). The germline V gene has CDR1 LNHDA and CDR2 SQIVND (reference sequence). The V and J ends lost 2 bases and 5 bases respectively, with 12 bases between them. The CDR3 loop spans 15 amino acids. This chain's CDR3 is CASSITQGPTGELFF. The CDR3, as DNA: TGTGCCAGTAGTATAACGCAGGGGCCTACCGGGGAGCTGTTTTTT.

This sequence joins TRBV7-9 and TRBJ2-1; 11 bases align to TRBD1. The germline V gene encodes CDR1 SEHNR and CDR2 FQNEAQ (reference sequence). CDR3 length: 16 amino acids. V shed 5 bases and J 6 bases; nucleotides not matched to a gene: 9. The CDR3 coding sequence is TGTGCCAGCAGCCCCGTCGGGACAGGGGGGATCAATGAGCAGTTCTTC. Protein product: CASSPVGTGGINEQFF.

The rearrangement links TRBV12-3 or TRBV12-4 to TRBJ1-5; D remains ambiguous. This CDR3 is built from 11 residues. V lost 6 bases to trimming and J lost 5 bases, with 5 bases between them. As DNA, the CDR3 is TGTGCCAGCAGCATCCATCAGCCCCAGCATTTT. Translated: CASSIHQPQHF.

The V and J genes are TRBV6-6 and TRBJ2-1, with TRBD2 matching 12 bases. V trimming: 5 bases; J trimming: 10 bases; junction bases outside the gene matches: 9. The CDR3 sequence is 15 residues long. Germline V gene data show CDR1 as MNHNY and CDR2 as SVGAGI (reference sequence). The CDR3 here is CASSPTTSGSREQFF. In DNA form, the CDR3 reads TGTGCCAGCAGTCCCACGACTAGCGGGAGTCGCGAGCAGTTCTTC.

This rearrangement joins TRBV21-1 to TRBJ2-7; the table's TRBD1 call for D was not verified on the DNA. TRBV21-1 is deemed a pseudogene. The CDR3 totals 14 residues. CDR3 coding DNA: TGTGCCAGCAGCAAAGTCCCAGTCTCCTACGAGCAGTACTTC. Its translation is CASSKVPVSYEQYF.

V gene TRBV7-8 combines with J gene TRBJ1-5, with D unclear. This CDR3 region has 14 residues. Trimming shortened V by 2 bases and J by 7 bases, and 12 bases separated the two germline ends. The germline V gene has CDR1 SGHVS and CDR2 FQNEAQ. CDR3 sequence reads: CASSLIGGWQPQHF. Here the CDR3 DNA reads TGTGCCAGCAGCTTAATTGGAGGTTGGCAGCCCCAGCATTTT. The entire variable domain, with the rest obtained from reference TRBV7-8 and TRBJ1-5, is as follows: GAGVSQSPRYKVAKRGQDVALRCDPISGHVSLFWYQQALGQGPEFLTYFQNEAQLDKSGLPSDRFFAERPEGSVSTLKIQRTQQEDSAVYLCASSLIGGWQPQHFGDGTRLSIL.

The V call is TRBV27, the J call TRBJ2-1; no reliable D call. Germline CDR1 and CDR2: MNHEY and SMNVEV (reference sequence). Trimming took 6 bases from V and 4 from J, leaving 13 bases between them. This CDR3 region has 14 residues. The CDR3 DNA reads as TGTGCCAGCAGAGTTATATCGATGTACAATGAGCAGTTCTTC. This codes for CASRVISMYNEQFF.

The chain couples TRBV30 to TRBJ1-2, with unresolved D. The V gene's germline CDR1 is GTSNPN and CDR2 SVGIG (reference sequence). V gave up 0 bases and J gave up 4 bases, with 12 bases separating them. The CDR3 runs 14 residues. The CDR3 protein is CAWSVQRPVYGYTF. The CDR3, as DNA: TGTGCCTGGAGTGTACAAAGGCCGGTCTATGGCTACACCTTC.

The chain is built from TRBV5-5 and TRBJ1-3; D remains unclear. Germline CDR1 reads SGHKS; CDR2 reads YYEKEE (reference sequence). The V end was cut by 4 bases, the J end by 2 bases, with 10 bases between. The CDR3 is 14 residues long. CDR3 coding DNA: TGTGCCAGCAGCCCCTGGACGGCTGGAAACACCATATATTTT. It translates to CASSPWTAGNTIYF.

The chain links TRBV7-2 to TRBJ2-7, with TRBD2 identical over 14 bases. Trimming took 2 bases from V and 6 from J; bases not matched to a gene: 3. This CDR3 is 15 amino acids long. From germline, CDR1 is SGHTA and CDR2 FQGNSA. In DNA form, the CDR3 reads TGTGCCAGCAGCTTAAGACTAGCGGGGGGGAGCGAGCAGTACTTC. Encoded protein: CASSLRLAGGSEQYF. The full variable domain, rest sourced from reference TRBV7-2 and TRBJ2-7, is GAGVSQSPSNKVTEKGKDVELRCDPISGHTALYWYRQSLGQGLEFLIYFQGNSAPDKSGLPSDRFSAERTGGSVSTLTIQRTQQEDSAVYLCASSLRLAGGSEQYFGPGTRLTVT.

The chain employs TRBV5-4 and TRBJ1-2; a weak D match, TRBD1 (5 bases). The germline gives CDR1 SGHNT, CDR2 YYREEE (reference sequence). Trimming removed 4 bases from V and 4 bases from J, with 11 bases in between. This CDR3 region has 13 residues. In DNA form, the CDR3 reads TGTGCCAGCAGCCCAAGGGGTCCCTATGGCTACACCTTC. Its protein product is CASSPRGPYGYTF. The full variable domain, in which reference TRBV5-4 and TRBJ1-2 provide the parts outside the CDR3, is ETGVTQSPTHLIKTRGQQVTLRCSSQSGHNTVSWYQQALGQGPQFIFQYYREEENGRGNFPPRFSGLQFPNYSSELNVNALELDDSALYLCASSPRGPYGYTFGSGTRLTVV.

The chain has TRBV28 and TRBJ1-2; 9 bases are a match to TRBD1. This CDR3 has 13 residues. With V trimmed by 5 bases and J by 8 bases, 6 bases remained unmatched. Germline-derived CDR1 and CDR2 are MDHEN and SYDVKM. The CDR3 region has the DNA TGTGCCAGCAGTAGGACAGGGGCGGAGGGCTACACCTTC. Its translation is CASSRTGAEGYTF.

The chain carries TRBV6-5 and TRBJ2-7; 10 bases map to TRBD2. Germline V gives CDR1 MNHEY, CDR2 SVGAGI. The ends lost 5 bases at V and 4 bases at J; junction bases unmatched: 5. CDR3 size: 14 residues. CDR3 protein: CASSTGTSVYEQYF. The CDR3 DNA reads TGTGCCAGCAGTACCGGGACTAGCGTTTACGAGCAGTACTTC.